The 6 T cell receptor beta chains presented below share a single source sample, sequenced in a study of control samples from healthy donors and cancer patients. Only in-frame clones appear in the TCRdb table, and some are missing; sequencing was by immunoSEQ multiplex PCR. The sample lists 70,000 or so clones, roughly 94% occurring once. Material for sequencing was blood. The receptors shown here come from a woman aged 40 to 50 in good health.

This chain links TRBV24-1 with TRBJ2-3; TRBD2 aligns across 9 bases. Germline-derived CDR1 and CDR2 are KGHDR and SFDVKD. J was trimmed by 3 bases and V by 2 bases; bases with no gene match: 23. The CDR3 is made up of 22 amino acids. CDR3 protein: CATSDSRTSINQRGARTDTQYF. The CDR3 bases are TGTGCCACCAGTGATTCACGCACGTCTATAAATCAGCGGGGGGCGAGGACAGATACGCAGTATTTT.

The V gene is TRBV5-1, the J gene TRBJ2-5; D is undetermined. Trimming took 0 bases from V and 3 from J, leaving 0 bases between them. Germline V gene data show CDR1 as SGHRS and CDR2 as YFSETQ. This CDR3 comprises 11 residues. The CDR3 DNA sequence: TGCGCCAGCAGCTTGGAAGAGACCCAGTACTTC. Its translation is CASSLEETQYF.

This sequence joins TRBV28 and TRBJ2-7, with D uncertain. Per the germline V gene, CDR1 is MDHEN and CDR2 is SYDVKM. Trimming left V 7 bases short and J 4 bases short, with 8 bases between. The CDR3 extends over 11 amino acids. The DNA for the CDR3 is TGTGCCAGCATCAGTGGGTACGAGCAGTACTTC. As protein: CASISGYEQYF.

A single count supports this clone. V and J are TRBV19 and TRBJ2-7, with 7 bases identical to TRBD1. The CDR3 spans 15 residues. V lost 5 bases, J lost 4 bases, and 11 bases stayed unmatched. From germline, CDR1 is LNHDA and CDR2 SQIVND (reference sequence). The CDR3 sequence is CASSGPGTAIYEQYF. The CDR3 region has the DNA TGTGCCAGTAGTGGGCCCGGGACAGCGATATACGAGCAGTACTTC. The complete variable domain, with remaining parts taken from reference TRBV19 and TRBJ2-7, reads DGGITQSPKYLFRKEGQNVTLSCEQNLNHDAMYWYRQDPGQGLRLIYYSQIVNDFQKGDIAEGYSVSREKKESFPLTVTSAQKNPTAFYLCASSGPGTAIYEQYFGPGTRLTVT.

With respect to this clone: Different DNA sequences within this sample yield the same CDR3. This chain uses TRBV28 with TRBJ2-5; D call uncertain. The CDR3 spans 11 residues. Trimming removed 3 bases at V and 5 bases at J, with 4 bases between. Germline values: CDR1 MDHEN, CDR2 SYDVKM. This CDR3 reads CASSLRETQYF. As DNA, the CDR3 is TGTGCCAGCAGTTTGAGGGAGACCCAGTACTTC.

The V and J genes are TRBV5-5 and TRBJ1-1; D not resolved. In germline, CDR1 is SGHKS, CDR2 YYEKEE (reference sequence). This CDR3 has 14 residues. V was pared by 0 bases and J by 1 base, with 7 bases between. In DNA, the CDR3 is TGTGCCAGCAGCTTGGAGTGGCAGAACACTGAAGCTTTCTTT. This codes for CASSLEWQNTEAFF.